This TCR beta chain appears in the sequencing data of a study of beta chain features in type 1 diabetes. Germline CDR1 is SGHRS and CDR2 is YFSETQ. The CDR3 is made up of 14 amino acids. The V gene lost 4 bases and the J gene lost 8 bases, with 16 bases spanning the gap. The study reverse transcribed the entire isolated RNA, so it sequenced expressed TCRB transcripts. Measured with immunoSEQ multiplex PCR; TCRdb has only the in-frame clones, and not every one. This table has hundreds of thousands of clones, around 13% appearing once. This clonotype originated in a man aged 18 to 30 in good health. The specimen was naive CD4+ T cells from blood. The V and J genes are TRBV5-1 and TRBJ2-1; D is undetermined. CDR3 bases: TGCGCCAGCAGCGTGGCAGGCGAGCTCTATGAGCAGTTCTTC. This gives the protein CASSVAGELYEQFF. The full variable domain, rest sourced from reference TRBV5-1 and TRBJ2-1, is KAGVTQTPRYLIKTRGQQVTLSCSPISGHRSVSWYQQTPGQGLQFLFEYFSETQRNKGNFPGRFSGRQFSNSRSEMNVSTLELGDSALYLCASSVAGELYEQFFGPGTRLTVL.